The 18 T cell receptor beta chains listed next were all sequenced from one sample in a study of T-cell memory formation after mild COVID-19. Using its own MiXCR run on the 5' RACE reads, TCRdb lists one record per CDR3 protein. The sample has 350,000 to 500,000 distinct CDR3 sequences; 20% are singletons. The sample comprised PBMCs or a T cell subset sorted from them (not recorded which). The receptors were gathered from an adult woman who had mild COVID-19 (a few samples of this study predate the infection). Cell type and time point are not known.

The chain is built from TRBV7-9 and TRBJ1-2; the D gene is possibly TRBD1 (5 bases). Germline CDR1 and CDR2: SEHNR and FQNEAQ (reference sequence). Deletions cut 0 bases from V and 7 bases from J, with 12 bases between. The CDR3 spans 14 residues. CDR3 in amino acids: CASSLAGPRGGYTF. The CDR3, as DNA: TGTGCCAGCAGCTTAGCGGGTCCGAGGGGTGGCTACACCTTC.

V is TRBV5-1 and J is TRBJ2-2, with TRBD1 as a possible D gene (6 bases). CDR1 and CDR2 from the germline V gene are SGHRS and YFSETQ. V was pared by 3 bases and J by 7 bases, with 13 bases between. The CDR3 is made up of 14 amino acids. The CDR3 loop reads CASSSRGSDGELFF. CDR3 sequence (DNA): TGCGCCAGCAGCTCGAGGGGGTCGGACGGGGAGCTGTTTTTT.

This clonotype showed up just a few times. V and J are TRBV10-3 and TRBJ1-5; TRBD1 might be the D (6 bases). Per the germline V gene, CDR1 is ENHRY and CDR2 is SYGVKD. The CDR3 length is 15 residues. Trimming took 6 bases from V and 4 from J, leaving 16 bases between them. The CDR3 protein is CAISRDRMKNQPQHF. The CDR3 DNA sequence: TGTGCCATCAGCCGCGACAGGATGAAAAATCAGCCCCAGCATTTT.

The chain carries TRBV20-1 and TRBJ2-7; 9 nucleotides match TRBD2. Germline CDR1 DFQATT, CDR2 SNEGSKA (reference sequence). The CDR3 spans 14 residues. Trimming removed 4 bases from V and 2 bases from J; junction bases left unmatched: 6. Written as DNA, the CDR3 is TGCAGTGCTATTCCCCTAGCGGGAACCTACGAGCAGTACTTC. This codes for CSAIPLAGTYEQYF.

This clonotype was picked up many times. CDR3 sequence (DNA): TGTGCCAGCAGTCAGCACAGGTCCTACGAGCAGTACTTC. Translating it yields CASSQHRSYEQYF. The rearrangement joins TRBV3-1 to TRBJ2-7, with TRBD1 as a possible D gene (5 bases). Trimming took off 6 bases at V and 1 base at J, with 10 bases between the two ends. This CDR3 has 13 residues. The germline CDR1 and CDR2 sequences are LGHDT and YNNKEL (reference sequence).

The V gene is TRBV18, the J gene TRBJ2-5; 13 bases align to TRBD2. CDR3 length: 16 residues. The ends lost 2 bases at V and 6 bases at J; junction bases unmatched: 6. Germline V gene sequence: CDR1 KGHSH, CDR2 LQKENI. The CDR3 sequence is CASSPSGLAGTQTQYF. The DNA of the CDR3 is TGTGCCAGCTCACCATCGGGACTAGCGGGGACCCAGACCCAGTACTTC. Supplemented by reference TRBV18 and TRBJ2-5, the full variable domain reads NAGVMQNPRHLVRRRGQEARLRCSPMKGHSHVYWYRQLPEEGLKFMVYLQKENIIDESGMPKERFSAEFPKEGPSILRIQQVVRGDSAAYFCASSPSGLAGTQTQYFGPGTRLLVL.

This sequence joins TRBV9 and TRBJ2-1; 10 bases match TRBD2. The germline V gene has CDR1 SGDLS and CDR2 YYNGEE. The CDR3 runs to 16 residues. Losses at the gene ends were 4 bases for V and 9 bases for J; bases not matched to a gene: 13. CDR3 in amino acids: CASSSGVGASGGEQFF. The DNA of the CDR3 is TGTGCCAGCAGCTCCGGGGTAGGGGCTAGCGGGGGTGAGCAGTTCTTC.

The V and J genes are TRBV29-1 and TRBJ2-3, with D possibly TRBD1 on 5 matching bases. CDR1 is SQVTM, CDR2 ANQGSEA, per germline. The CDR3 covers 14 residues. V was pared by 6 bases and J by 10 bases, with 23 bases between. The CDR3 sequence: CSVLRADAEGAQYF. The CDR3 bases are TGCAGCGTCCTTCGGGCCGATGCGGAAGGGGCGCAGTATTTT.

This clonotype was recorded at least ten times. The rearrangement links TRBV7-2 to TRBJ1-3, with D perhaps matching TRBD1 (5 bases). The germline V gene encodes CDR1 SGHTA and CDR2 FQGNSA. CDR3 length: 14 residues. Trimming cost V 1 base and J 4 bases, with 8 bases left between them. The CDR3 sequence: CASSLGGTGNTIYF. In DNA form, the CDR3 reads TGTGCCAGCAGCTTAGGGGGGACGGGAAACACCATATATTTT.

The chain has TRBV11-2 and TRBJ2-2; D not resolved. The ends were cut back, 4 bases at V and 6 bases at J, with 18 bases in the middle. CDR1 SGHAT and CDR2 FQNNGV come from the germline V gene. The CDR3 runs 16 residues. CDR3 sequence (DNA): TGTGCCAGCAGCTCGATTGCCTCCTTGAGAGCCGGGGAGCTGTTTTTT. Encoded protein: CASSSIASLRAGELFF.

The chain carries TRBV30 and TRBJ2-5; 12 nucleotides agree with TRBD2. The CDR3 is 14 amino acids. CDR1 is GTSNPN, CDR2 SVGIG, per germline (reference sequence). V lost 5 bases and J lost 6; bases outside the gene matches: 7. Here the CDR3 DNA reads TGTGCCTGGTGCCCCGGACTAGCGGGAAAGACCCAGTACTTC. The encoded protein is CAWCPGLAGKTQYF. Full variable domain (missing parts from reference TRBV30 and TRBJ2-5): SQTIHQWPATLVQPVGSPLSLECTVEGTSNPNLYWYRQAAGRGLQLLFYSVGIGQISSEVPQNLSASRPQDRQFILSSKKLLLSDSGFYLCAWCPGLAGKTQYFGPGTRLLVL.

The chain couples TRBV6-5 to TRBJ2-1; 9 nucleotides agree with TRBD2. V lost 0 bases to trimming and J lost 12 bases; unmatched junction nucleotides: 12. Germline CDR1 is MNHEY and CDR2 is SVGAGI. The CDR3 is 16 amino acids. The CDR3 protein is CASSYSMSSGNQVQFF. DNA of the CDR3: TGTGCCAGCAGTTACTCGATGTCTAGCGGGAACCAAGTGCAGTTCTTC.

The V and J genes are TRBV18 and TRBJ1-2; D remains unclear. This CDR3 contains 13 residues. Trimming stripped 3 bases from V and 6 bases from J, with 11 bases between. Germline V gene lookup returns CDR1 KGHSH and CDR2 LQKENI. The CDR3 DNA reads TGTGCCAGCTCACCTGAGGCGGAGGATGGCTACACCTTC. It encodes CASSPEAEDGYTF.

DNA of the CDR3: TGTGCCAGCAGTTACTCGTGGGGGCGGGGGGCCAACGTCCTGACTTTC. This sequence encodes CASSYSWGRGANVLTF. The chain uses TRBV6-5 and TRBJ2-6; D possibly corresponds to TRBD1 (6 bases). This CDR3 is 16 amino acids long. Germline V gene data show CDR1 as MNHEY and CDR2 as SVGAGI. V was cut by 0 bases and J by 4 bases, with 10 bases left in between.

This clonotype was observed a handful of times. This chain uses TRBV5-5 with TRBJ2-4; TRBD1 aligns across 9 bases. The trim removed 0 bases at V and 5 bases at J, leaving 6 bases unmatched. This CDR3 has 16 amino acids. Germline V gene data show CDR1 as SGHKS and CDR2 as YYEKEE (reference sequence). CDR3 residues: CASSLALTGGQNIQYF. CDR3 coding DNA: TGTGCCAGCAGCTTGGCTTTGACAGGGGGGCAAAACATTCAGTACTTC.

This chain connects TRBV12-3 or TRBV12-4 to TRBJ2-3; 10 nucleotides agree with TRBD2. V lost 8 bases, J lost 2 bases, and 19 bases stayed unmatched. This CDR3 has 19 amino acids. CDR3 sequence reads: CASDKREGPRGFPTDTQYF. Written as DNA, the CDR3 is TGTGCCAGCGATAAGCGGGAGGGCCCTCGCGGTTTCCCCACAGATACGCAGTATTTT.

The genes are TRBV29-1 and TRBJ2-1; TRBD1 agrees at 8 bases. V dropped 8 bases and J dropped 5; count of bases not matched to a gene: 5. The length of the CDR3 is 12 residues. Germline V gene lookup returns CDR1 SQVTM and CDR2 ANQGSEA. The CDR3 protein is CSTLDRDNEQFF. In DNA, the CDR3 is TGCAGCACTCTGGACAGGGACAATGAGCAGTTCTTC.

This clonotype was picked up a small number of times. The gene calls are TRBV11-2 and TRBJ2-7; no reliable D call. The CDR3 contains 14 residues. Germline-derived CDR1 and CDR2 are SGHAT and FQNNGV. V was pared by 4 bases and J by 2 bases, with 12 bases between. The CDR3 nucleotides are TGTGCCAGCAGCTCGCGAGTGATGACCTACGAGCAGTACTTC. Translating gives CASSSRVMTYEQYF.